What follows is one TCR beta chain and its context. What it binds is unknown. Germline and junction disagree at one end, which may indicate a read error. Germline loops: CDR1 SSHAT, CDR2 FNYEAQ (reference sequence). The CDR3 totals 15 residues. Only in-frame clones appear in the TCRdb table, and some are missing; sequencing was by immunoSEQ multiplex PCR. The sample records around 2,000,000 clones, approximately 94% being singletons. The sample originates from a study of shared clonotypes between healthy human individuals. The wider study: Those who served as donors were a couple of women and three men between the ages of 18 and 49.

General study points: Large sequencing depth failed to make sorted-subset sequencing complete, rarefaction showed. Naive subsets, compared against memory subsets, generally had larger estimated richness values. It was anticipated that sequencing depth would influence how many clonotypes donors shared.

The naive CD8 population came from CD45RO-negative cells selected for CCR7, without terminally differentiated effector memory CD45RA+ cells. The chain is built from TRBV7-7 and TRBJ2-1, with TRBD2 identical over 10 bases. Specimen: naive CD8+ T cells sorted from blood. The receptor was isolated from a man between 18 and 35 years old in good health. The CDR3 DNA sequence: TGTGCTAGCAGCTTAGATAGCGGGGGGAGGGATGAGCAGTTCTTC. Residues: CASSLDSGGRDEQFF.